The 10 T cell receptor beta chains below all came from one sample that was sequenced in a study (dated by TCRdb to between 2015 and 2016). The receptor library was made with RT-PCR. Sequencing used an Illumina MiSeq. TCRdb handled the public reads itself, with Q25 trimming in fastp and clone calling in MiXCR, and kept productive beta chains. Entries that share a CDR3 protein sequence are merged under the most common genes and DNA. This sample is represented by about 700,000 distinct CDR3 sequences; 13% to 15% of them were singletons. 3% to 4.5% of the sample is held by the ten biggest clonotypes. What was sequenced was memory CD4+ T cells from blood. The receptors derive from a female donor in good health, serving as a healthy control.

The V and J genes are TRBV6-1 and TRBJ2-5, with TRBD2 matching 12 bases. The germline CDR1 and CDR2 sequences are MNHNS and SASEGT. The trim removed 2 bases at V and 4 bases at J, leaving 5 bases unmatched. This CDR3 region has 16 residues. CDR3 residues: CASSEYILAGGETQYF. CDR3 in DNA: TGTGCCAGCAGTGAATATATACTAGCGGGGGGAGAGACCCAGTACTTC.

This sequence joins TRBV15 and TRBJ2-1; 14 bases are shared with TRBD2. After removal of 0 bases from V and 9 bases from J, the junction contained 10 bases not matched to a gene. Germline V gives CDR1 LNHNV, CDR2 YYDKDF (reference sequence). CDR3 size: 18 residues. The CDR3 DNA sequence: TGTGCCACCAGCAGAGATCTGACTAGCGGGAGGGCCGGTTTTGAGCAGTTCTTC. This sequence encodes CATSRDLTSGRAGFEQFF.

This clonotype showed up many times. This chain connects TRBV20-1 to TRBJ1-2; D ambiguous. The CDR3 runs 12 residues. V dropped 5 bases and J dropped 5 bases, with 12 bases sitting between them. Germline CDR1 is DFQATT and CDR2 is SNEGSKA (reference sequence). CDR3 amino acids: CSAGSDTYGYTF. CDR3 nucleotide sequence: TGCAGTGCTGGGTCCGATACTTATGGCTACACCTTC.

This clonotype was counted a few times. This chain joins TRBV6-7 and TRBJ2-2, with D perhaps matching TRBD1 (6 bases). TRBV6-7 is known as an ORF, though its function is uncertain. The CDR3 extends over 18 amino acids. Trimming stripped 0 bases from V and 3 bases from J, with 17 bases between. This CDR3 is CASSYSRQRGMDTGELFF. CDR3 DNA sequence: TGTGCCAGCAGTTACTCGAGGCAAAGGGGGATGGACACCGGGGAGCTGTTTTTT.

The chain employs TRBV20-1 and TRBJ1-1; 8 bases fit TRBD1. Trimming removed 6 bases from V and 4 bases from J; junction bases left unmatched: 7. The CDR3 is made up of 13 amino acids. From germline, CDR1 is DFQATT and CDR2 SNEGSKA (reference sequence). CDR3 sequence (DNA): TGCAGTGCGGGATTCGGGACAGGCACTGAAGCTTTCTTT. Protein: CSAGFGTGTEAFF.

The J gene is TRBJ2-7, the V gene TRBV11-2; D unresolved. Germline-derived CDR1 and CDR2 are SGHAT and FQNNGV. This CDR3 has 13 amino acids. The V and J ends lost 5 bases and 0 bases respectively, with 8 bases between them. CDR3 region: CASSAQDSYEQYF. CDR3 sequence (DNA): TGTGCCAGCAGCGCCCAGGACTCCTACGAGCAGTACTTC.

This chain uses TRBV12-3 or TRBV12-4 with TRBJ1-1; TRBD1 matches at 9 bases. The CDR3 has 17 residues. V was pared by 3 bases and J by 2 bases, with 10 bases of the junction left unmatched. Here the CDR3 reads CASSLKKRTGANTEAFF. CDR3 nucleotides: TGTGCCAGCAGTTTGAAAAAGCGGACAGGGGCCAACACTGAAGCTTTCTTT.

This rearrangement joins TRBV4-3 to TRBJ2-7; D not certain. With 0 bases removed from V and 2 bases from J, the gap between germline ends came to 8 bases. Germline CDR1 is LGHNA and CDR2 is YSLEER. This CDR3 comprises 14 residues. As DNA, the CDR3 is TGCGCCAGCAGCCAAGAGCAGAAAACCTACGAGCAGTACTTC. Translating gives CASSQEQKTYEQYF.

This clonotype was found many times. The V call is TRBV27, the J call TRBJ1-1, with D maybe TRBD1 (6 bases). Trimming removed 7 bases from V and 3 bases from J, with 15 bases in between. Germline V gene sequence: CDR1 MNHEY, CDR2 SMNVEV (reference sequence). This CDR3 is 14 amino acids long. CDR3: CASIRTGTYTEAFF. CDR3 bases: TGTGCCAGCATCAGAACAGGGACGTACACTGAAGCTTTCTTT.

This clonotype has ten or more counts. The V gene is TRBV10-3, the J gene TRBJ2-2; 8 bases fit TRBD1. V lost 2 bases, J lost 4 bases, and 3 bases stayed unmatched. The CDR3 totals 15 residues. Germline V CDR1 and CDR2: ENHRY, SYGVKD. The CDR3 sequence: CAISERQGSTGELFF. As DNA, the CDR3 is TGTGCCATCAGTGAGAGACAGGGGAGCACCGGGGAGCTGTTTTTT.